The clone carrying this TCR beta chain was picked up many times. The record originates from a study of blood T cells in healthy people across ages. Next came a second PCR, run for about 7 to 12 cycles, which used a sample-barcoded 5' primer along with a J-beta primer mix. TCRdb fed the 5' RACE reads into MiXCR, producing one record per CDR3 protein. The sample holds 630,000 or so distinct CDR3 sequences; around 31% are singletons and the top ten take 15% to 19%. CDR3 length: 13 amino acids. Germline V lookup: CDR1 SGHRS, CDR2 YFSETQ. Trimming left V 5 bases short and J 2 bases short, with 10 bases between.

This clonotype was sampled from an elderly woman in good health. The sample consisted of blood. The chain employs TRBV5-1 and TRBJ1-1; perhaps TRBD1 as D (6 bases). CDR3 amino acids: CASSDRPNTEAFF. The CDR3 nucleotides read TGCGCCAGCAGTGACAGGCCCAACACTGAAGCTTTCTTT.